A selection of T cell receptor beta chains follows, all from one sample in a study of blood T cell repertoires in COVID-19. Libraries were prepared by immunoSEQ multiplex PCR; TCRdb keeps only in-frame clonotypes and omits some of them. The repertoire includes approximately 160,000 clones, about 85% of them detected once, and roughly 8.3% sits in the top ten. The specimen sequenced was peripheral blood. These receptors came from a woman aged 60-75 years with COVID-19, enrolled during active disease. The CDR3 runs from the conserved cysteine through the conserved F or W. The D gene is left open where the match is weak. Not all rows give a size; the values are once, few, many and, for expanded clones, a class.

CDR3aa | CDR3nt | j_gene | v_gene | abundance | d_gene
CSVGQLYSYEQYF | TGCAGCGTTGGACAGCTCTACTCCTACGAGCAGTACTTC | TRBJ2-7 | TRBV29-1 | . | .
CASSWTSGTDTQYF | TGTGCCAGCAGCTGGACTAGCGGCACAGATACGCAGTATTTT | TRBJ2-3 | TRBV5-6 | . | TRBD2
CASSPRGTVSNQPQHF | TGTGCCAGCAGCCCTAGGGGGACCGTAAGCAATCAGCCCCAGCATTTT | TRBJ1-5 | TRBV3-1/TRBV3-2 | . | .
CATSDFPLTQGSGANVLTF | TGTGCCACCAGTGATTTCCCACTTACACAGGGATCTGGGGCCAACGTCCTGACTTTC | TRBJ2-6 | TRBV24-1 | . | .
CASSQAGATNEKLFF | TGTGCCAGCAGCCAGGCGGGTGCAACTAATGAAAAACTGTTTTTT | TRBJ1-4 | TRBV4-2 | . | .
CASTILRGAQGNQPQHF | TGTGCCAGTACCATCCTGCGGGGGGCGCAAGGCAATCAGCCCCAGCATTTT | TRBJ1-5 | TRBV19 | . | .
CASSQRGQGDQPQHF | TGTGCCAGCAGCCAACGTGGGCAGGGGGATCAGCCCCAGCATTTT | TRBJ1-5 | TRBV16 | . | TRBD1
CASSIGPKAGRNTIYF | TGTGCCAGTAGTATCGGGCCCAAGGCAGGGCGGAACACCATATATTTT | TRBJ1-3 | TRBV19 | . | .
CASGIGVNYGYTF | TGTGCTAGTGGTATAGGGGTTAACTATGGCTACACCTTC | TRBJ1-2 | TRBV12-5 | few | .
CASSLAGMEETQYF | TGCGCCAGCAGCTTGGCCGGGATGGAGGAGACCCAGTACTTC | TRBJ2-5 | TRBV5-1 | . | .
CASSFTSGRYGGELFF | TGCGCCAGCAGCTTCACTAGCGGGAGGTATGGCGGGGAGCTGTTTTTT | TRBJ2-2 | TRBV5-1 | . | TRBD2
CASSYTMNTEAFF | TGTGCCAGCAGTTACACTATGAACACTGAAGCTTTCTTT | TRBJ1-1 | TRBV6-5 | . | .
CAWRPQGYSNQPQHF | TGTGCCTGGAGGCCTCAGGGATATAGCAATCAGCCCCAGCATTTT | TRBJ1-5 | TRBV30 | . | .
CASSALTGGVDTQYF | TGTGCCAGCAGCGCCCTGACAGGGGGCGTAGATACGCAGTATTTT | TRBJ2-3 | TRBV9 | . | TRBD1
CASTRTGSGNQPQHF | TGTGCCAGCACCAGGACAGGGTCGGGCAATCAGCCCCAGCATTTT | TRBJ1-5 | TRBV21-1 | . | .
CAISDFAGGNSPLHF | TGTGCCATCAGTGATTTTGCAGGGGGAAATTCACCCCTCCACTTT | TRBJ1-6 | TRBV10-3 | . | TRBD1
CASNIPGTGPAGELFF | TGTGCCAGTAACATCCCCGGGACAGGTCCCGCCGGGGAGCTGTTTTTT | TRBJ2-2 | TRBV19 | . | TRBD1
CASSPEQDPNQPQHF | TGTGCCAGCAGCCCTGAACAGGACCCCAATCAGCCCCAGCATTTT | TRBJ1-5 | TRBV2 | . | .
CASSRFDRVEETQYF | TGTGCTAGCAGCCGCTTTGACAGGGTCGAGGAGACCCAGTACTTC | TRBJ2-5 | TRBV7-7 | . | TRBD1
CASSQRAPGLGQETQYF | TGCGCCAGCAGTCAAAGGGCCCCGGGACTAGGACAAGAGACCCAGTACTTC | TRBJ2-5 | TRBV10-2 | . | TRBD2
CAISRDRAYEQYF | TGTGCCATCAGCCGGGACAGGGCCTACGAGCAGTACTTC | TRBJ2-7 | TRBV10-3 | . | TRBD1
CASSSPDRIYGYTF | TGTGCCAGCAGCTCACCGGACAGAATCTATGGCTACACCTTC | TRBJ1-2 | TRBV11-2 | . | .
CASGWTSGLNEQYF | TGTGCTAGTGGGTGGACTAGCGGGCTCAACGAGCAGTACTTC | TRBJ2-7 | TRBV12-5 | . | TRBD2
CASNKQGLSGNTIYF | TGTGCCAGCAATAAACAGGGCCTCTCTGGAAACACCATATATTTT | TRBJ1-3 | TRBV6-5 | . | .
CASSSGPPDTQYF | TGTGCCAGCAGTAGCGGGCCGCCGGATACGCAGTATTTT | TRBJ2-3 | TRBV6-5 | . | .
CASSPFGLAGVNEQFF | TGTGCCAGCTCACCATTTGGACTAGCGGGAGTTAATGAGCAGTTCTTC | TRBJ2-1 | TRBV18 | . | TRBD2
CASSARDRGETQYF | TGTGCTAGCAGCGCTCGGGACAGGGGAGAGACCCAGTACTTC | TRBJ2-5 | TRBV7-7 | . | TRBD1
CASSLEQGRYNEQFF | TGCGCCAGCAGCTTGGAACAGGGGCGCTACAATGAGCAGTTCTTC | TRBJ2-1 | TRBV5-1 | once | TRBD1
CASSDPGQAYEQYF | TGTGCCAGCAGTGATCCGGGACAGGCCTACGAGCAGTACTTC | TRBJ2-7 | TRBV6-6 | . | TRBD1
CASSTGQGDDQPQHF | TGTGCCAGCAGCACCGGACAGGGGGACGATCAGCCCCAGCATTTT | TRBJ1-5 | TRBV5-8 | . | TRBD1
CASSVLGQTYNSPLHF | TGCGCCAGCAGTGTACTAGGGCAAACCTATAATTCACCCCTCCACTTT | TRBJ1-6 | TRBV10-2 | . | .
CASSQQGPSTNEKLFF | TGTGCCAGCTCACAGCAGGGGCCTTCAACTAATGAAAAACTGTTTTTT | TRBJ1-4 | TRBV18 | . | .